Detailed here is one T cell receptor (beta chain). Its antigen is still unknown. On sorted subsets, replicate PCRs used 200 to 250 ng DNA, or about 30,000 T cell genomes. Sequenced by immunoSEQ multiplex PCR; TCRdb stores in-frame clones only, minus some. Counted here are hundreds of thousands of clones, 85% to 95% occurring once; the ten biggest clones make up under 30%. Positive CCR7 selection of CD45RO-negative cells yielded the naive CD8 cells, and terminally differentiated effector memory CD45RA+ cells were excluded. This entry is derived from a study of shared clonotypes between healthy human individuals. Regarding the study as a whole: Despite large depth, rarefaction showed incomplete sorted-subset sequencing. Clonotype sharing levels among donors were expected to vary with sequencing depth. A limitation of the genetic and exposure-history diversity represented arose from few donors.

The CDR3 consists of 14 residues. The V gene lost 5 bases and the J gene lost 3 bases, with 14 bases spanning the gap. Per the germline V gene, CDR1 is SGHAT and CDR2 is FQNNGV. Sequencing was done on a sample of naive CD8+ T cells sorted from blood. The chain combines TRBV11-2 with TRBJ2-7; possibly TRBD1 for D (5 bases). The TCR comes from a man aged 30 to 45 in good health. The CDR3 bases are TGTGCCAGCAGCCCGTGGCAGGGTAACTACGAGCAGTACTTC. This codes for CASSPWQGNYEQYF.